The 19 T cell receptor beta chains below were found in one sample sequenced in a study of CD4+ T cells in melanoma. Produced via immunoSEQ multiplex PCR; TCRdb's table is partial and in-frame only. The sample records 15,000 to 20,000 clones, over 70% being singletons. Sequenced material: cells from a culture (not recorded whether cultured in vitro). These receptors all come from a human donor with melanoma.

This clone appeared a few times. This sequence joins TRBV19 and TRBJ1-3; unclear D gene. From germline, CDR1 is LNHDA and CDR2 SQIVND (reference sequence). The V end was cut by 5 bases, the J end by 6 bases, with 14 bases between. The CDR3 extends over 14 amino acids. As DNA, the CDR3 is TGTGCCAGTAGTGACTGGAGGGATTCAAACACCATATATTTT. Residues: CASSDWRDSNTIYF. Together with reference TRBV19 and TRBJ1-3, the CDR3 gives the full variable domain: DGGITQSPKYLFRKEGQNVTLSCEQNLNHDAMYWYRQDPGQGLRLIYYSQIVNDFQKGDIAEGYSVSREKKESFPLTVTSAQKNPTAFYLCASSDWRDSNTIYFGEGSWLTVV.

This chain joins TRBV19 and TRBJ1-5; maybe TRBD1 (6 bases). Germline-derived CDR1 and CDR2 are LNHDA and SQIVND (reference sequence). V was pared by 3 bases and J by 8 bases, with 14 bases between. The CDR3 totals 14 residues. The CDR3 here is CASSMGDAGEPQHF. CDR3 coding DNA: TGTGCCAGTAGTATGGGGGACGCAGGGGAGCCCCAGCATTTT.

V usage is TRBV5-4 and J usage is TRBJ2-3; 14 bases line up with TRBD2. The CDR3 runs 17 residues. V lost 4 bases and J lost 1; bases outside the gene matches: 5. Germline CDR1 is SGHNT and CDR2 is YYREEE (reference sequence). CDR3 DNA sequence: TGTGCCAGCAGCAAGACTAGCGGGGGGGCCGGCACAGATACGCAGTATTTT. This sequence encodes CASSKTSGGAGTDTQYF. Variable domain in full (rest from reference TRBV5-4 and TRBJ2-3): ETGVTQSPTHLIKTRGQQVTLRCSSQSGHNTVSWYQQALGQGPQFIFQYYREEENGRGNFPPRFSGLQFPNYSSELNVNALELDDSALYLCASSKTSGGAGTDTQYFGPGTRLTVL.

This clone was picked up one time. V and J are TRBV7-9 and TRBJ1-4; 9 bases match TRBD1. Germline CDR1 reads SEHNR; CDR2 reads FQNEAQ (reference sequence). This CDR3 spans 15 amino acids. Unmatched junction bases numbered 5, after V lost 5 bases and J lost 4 bases. The DNA of the CDR3 is TGTGCCAGCAGCCTTGGGGACAGGGATAATGAAAAACTGTTTTTT. Its protein is CASSLGDRDNEKLFF. Using reference TRBV7-9 and TRBJ1-4 for the parts outside the CDR3, the full variable domain is DTGVSQNPRHKITKRGQNVTFRCDPISEHNRLYWYRQTLGQGPEFLTYFQNEAQLEKSRLLSDRFSAERPKGSFSTLEIQRTEQGDSAMYLCASSLGDRDNEKLFFGSGTQLSVL.

The chain recombines TRBV4-2 with TRBJ1-3, with D possibly TRBD1 on 6 matching bases. CDR1 and CDR2 (germline): LGHNA, YNFKEQ. The CDR3 sequence is 13 residues long. V was clipped by 1 base and J by 13 bases, with 14 bases between them. The CDR3 here is CASSQVDPQGIYF. CDR3 in DNA: TGTGCCAGCAGCCAAGTGGATCCGCAGGGGATATATTTT.

The rearrangement links TRBV15 to TRBJ1-2; a weak D match, TRBD1 (5 bases). The CDR3 runs to 15 residues. With 5 bases removed from V and 1 base from J, the gap between germline ends came to 14 bases. Germline lookup yields CDR1 LNHNV and CDR2 YYDKDF (reference sequence). Written as DNA, the CDR3 is TGTGCCACCAGCCCCGGAGGGACCCTTAACTATGGCTACACCTTC. Translated, it gives CATSPGGTLNYGYTF.

The V call is TRBV10-3, the J call TRBJ1-1; D call uncertain. Per germline, CDR1 ENHRY and CDR2 SYGVKD. V was pared by 5 bases and J by 11 bases, with 21 bases between. This CDR3 has 14 residues. The CDR3 protein is CAISPPTPLLSAFF. The CDR3 DNA reads as TGTGCCATCAGTCCCCCGACTCCCCTCCTTTCGGCTTTCTTT.

This chain uses TRBV5-5 with TRBJ1-2; 8 bases align to TRBD1. Germline loops: CDR1 SGHKS, CDR2 YYEKEE (reference sequence). This CDR3 contains 16 residues. The V segment lost 3 bases and the J segment 3 bases; nucleotides outside the gene matches: 10. The CDR3 nucleotides are TGTGCCAGCAGCTCTTTCCGGACGACAGGGGACTATGGCTACACCTTC. Translation: CASSSFRTTGDYGYTF.

The V gene is TRBV6-5, the J gene TRBJ2-5; the match to TRBD2 covers 11 bases. CDR1 MNHEY and CDR2 SVGAGI come from the germline V gene. The CDR3 has 14 amino acids. The V segment lost 4 bases and the J segment 5 bases; nucleotides outside the gene matches: 3. This chain's CDR3 is CASSLAGGLETQYF. CDR3 nucleotides: TGTGCCAGCAGTTTAGCGGGGGGGCTGGAGACCCAGTACTTC.

This chain joins TRBV2 and TRBJ1-1; no clear D gene. Germline V lookup: CDR1 SNHLY, CDR2 FYNNEI. The CDR3 spans 13 residues. V lost 2 bases to trimming and J lost 1 base, with 5 bases between them. This CDR3 is CASSEWQNTEAFF. The CDR3 DNA sequence: TGTGCCAGCAGTGAATGGCAGAACACTGAAGCTTTCTTT. The whole variable domain, remainder taken from reference TRBV2 and TRBJ1-1, is EPEVTQTPSHQVTQMGQEVILRCVPISNHLYFYWYRQILGQKVEFLVSFYNNEISEKSEIFDDQFSVERPDGSNFTLKIRSTKLEDSAMYFCASSEWQNTEAFFGQGTRLTVV.

The sample holds one count of this clone. The chain carries TRBV7-8 and TRBJ1-1; D perhaps matches TRBD1 (6 bases). With 1 base removed from V and 2 bases from J, the gap between germline ends came to 11 bases. CDR1 is SGHVS, CDR2 FQNEAQ, per germline. This CDR3 spans 15 amino acids. CDR3 DNA: TGTGCCAGCAGCTTAGGACCAGGGACAAACACTGAAGCTTTCTTT. It specifies CASSLGPGTNTEAFF.

Here the CDR3 DNA reads TGTGCCATCAGTGAGACACTAGGAGCAGATACGCAGTATTTT. Residues: CAISETLGADTQYF. The genes are TRBV10-3 and TRBJ2-3; D possibly corresponds to TRBD2 (5 bases). There are 14 residues in the CDR3. Germline CDR1 ENHRY, CDR2 SYGVKD. V was pared by 2 bases and J by 4 bases, with 10 bases between.

The chain has TRBV6-1 and TRBJ2-7; D may correspond to TRBD1 or TRBD2 (5 bases each). Trimming cost V 8 bases and J 3 bases, with 8 bases left between them. Germline V gives CDR1 MNHNS, CDR2 SASEGT. The CDR3 covers 11 residues. The CDR3 protein is CASGGHYEQYF. CDR3 DNA sequence: TGTGCCAGCGGAGGACACTACGAGCAGTACTTC.

The count of this clone is one. This chain links TRBV27 with TRBJ1-5, with TRBD1 matching over 7 bases. This CDR3 spans 14 amino acids. The germline V gene encodes CDR1 MNHEY and CDR2 SMNVEV (reference sequence). Trimming took 5 bases from V and 7 from J; bases not matched to a gene: 8. The CDR3 region is CASSLGNRGQPQHF. The CDR3 nucleotides are TGTGCCAGCAGTCTGGGCAACAGGGGCCAGCCCCAGCATTTT.

V is TRBV2 and J is TRBJ2-4; 7 bases agree with TRBD1. V dropped 6 bases and J dropped 7; count of bases not matched to a gene: 12. Germline assignment: CDR1 SNHLY and CDR2 FYNNEI. The CDR3 is 15 residues long. CDR3 DNA sequence: TGTGCCAGCAGCCAGTATCAGGGGGTAGGGAACATTCAGTACTTC. Translation: CASSQYQGVGNIQYF.

The gene calls are TRBV19 and TRBJ1-5; 9 nucleotides match TRBD1. The CDR3 extends over 15 amino acids. CDR1 is LNHDA and CDR2 is SQIVND in the germline V gene (reference sequence). The V segment lost 5 bases and the J segment 4 bases; nucleotides outside the gene matches: 6. CDR3 amino acids: CASSQFGTGNQPQHF. The CDR3 DNA sequence: TGTGCCAGTAGTCAATTTGGGACAGGGAATCAGCCCCAGCATTTT. Full variable domain (remainder filled in from reference TRBV19 and TRBJ1-5): DGGITQSPKYLFRKEGQNVTLSCEQNLNHDAMYWYRQDPGQGLRLIYYSQIVNDFQKGDIAEGYSVSREKKESFPLTVTSAQKNPTAFYLCASSQFGTGNQPQHFGDGTRLSIL.

The chain carries TRBV10-3 and TRBJ2-7; D remains unclear. This CDR3 contains 15 residues. The V and J ends lost 0 bases and 0 bases respectively, with 9 bases between them. The germline V gene has CDR1 ENHRY and CDR2 SYGVKD. Written as DNA, the CDR3 is TGTGCCATCAGTGAGTCGTTAGCTACCTCCTACGAGCAGTACTTC. Residues: CAISESLATSYEQYF.

The chain has TRBV11-1 and TRBJ2-3; 14 positions agree with TRBD2. Germline V gene sequence: CDR1 SGHAT, CDR2 FQDESV (reference sequence). V was pared by 5 bases and J by 3 bases, with 1 base of the junction left unmatched. CDR3 length: 15 amino acids. The CDR3 DNA follows: TGTGCCAGCAGCAGGACTAGCGGGGGGACAGATACGCAGTATTTT. Translated: CASSRTSGGTDTQYF.

This rearrangement joins TRBV4-2 to TRBJ2-7, with D unclear. Trimming stripped 0 bases from V and 3 bases from J, with 18 bases between. The CDR3 length is 17 residues. Germline-derived CDR1 and CDR2 are LGHNA and YNFKEQ. The CDR3 sequence is CASSQEKGRTTVYEQYF. CDR3 DNA sequence: TGTGCCAGCAGCCAAGAGAAAGGACGGACGACGGTCTACGAGCAGTACTTC.